The 26 T cell receptor beta chains presented below share a single source sample, sequenced in a study of immune cell composition in non-small cell lung cancer. Clones were read by immunoSEQ multiplex PCR, and TCRdb kept only the in-frame ones, dropping some. In the table there are 2,000 to 2,500 clones, about four fifths of which are singletons. Sequencing was performed on lung tumor tissue. These receptors were collected from a human donor with non-small cell lung cancer.

The chain joins TRBV5-1 to TRBJ1-1; D is unresolved. This CDR3 is 14 amino acids long. Trimming pared 4 bases from V and 5 bases from J, leaving 15 bases between. Germline CDR1 is SGHRS and CDR2 is YFSETQ. The CDR3 bases are TGCGCCAGCAGCATACCTGGGCGGGGTACTGAAGCTTTCTTT. It codes for CASSIPGRGTEAFF.

The rearrangement joins TRBV11-2 to TRBJ1-4, with D maybe TRBD1 (5 bases). V was trimmed by 0 bases and J by 8 bases, leaving 13 bases between them. Per germline, CDR1 SGHAT and CDR2 FQNNGV. The CDR3 is 15 residues long. The CDR3 region has the DNA TGTGCCAGCAGCTTAGAGCGGGGGAGAGGGGAAAAACTGTTTTTT. Translating gives CASSLERGRGEKLFF.

This chain joins TRBV30 and TRBJ1-2; tentative D call: TRBD1 (6 bases). This CDR3 is 13 amino acids long. V dropped 1 base and J dropped 2 bases, with 8 bases sitting between them. The germline gives CDR1 GTSNPN, CDR2 SVGIG (reference sequence). The CDR3 reads CAWSETGNYGYTF. CDR3 in DNA: TGTGCCTGGAGTGAGACAGGAAACTATGGCTACACCTTC.

The count of this clone is one. The chain is built from TRBV10-3 and TRBJ2-7, with TRBD2 identical over 11 bases. The germline CDR1 and CDR2 sequences are ENHRY and SYGVKD. V was pared by 6 bases and J by 3 bases, with 1 base of the junction left unmatched. The CDR3 runs 13 residues. For the CDR3, the DNA is TGTGCCATCAGCGGACTAGCGGGCTACGAGCAGTACTTC. This gives the protein CAISGLAGYEQYF.

The genes are TRBV5-1 and TRBJ2-3, with 10 bases aligning to TRBD2. The V gene's germline CDR1 is SGHRS and CDR2 YFSETQ. The ends lost 6 bases at V and 6 bases at J; junction bases unmatched: 13. This CDR3 region has 16 residues. CDR3 sequence reads: CASTGMASGGRDTQYF. The CDR3 bases are TGCGCCAGCACCGGGATGGCTAGCGGGGGCCGGGATACGCAGTATTTT.

The DNA of the CDR3 is TGTGCCAGCAGCTTAGTGGCCGGGGCGGGGCAGCCCCAGCATTTT. Its protein product is CASSLVAGAGQPQHF. The V call is TRBV7-2, the J call TRBJ1-5; maybe TRBD1 (5 bases). CDR1 and CDR2 from the germline V gene are SGHTA and FQGNSA. The V gene lost 1 base and the J gene lost 7 bases, with 14 bases spanning the gap. This CDR3 has 15 amino acids.

The rearrangement uses TRBV5-5 and TRBJ1-3; tentatively, D is TRBD1 (5 bases). This CDR3 is built from 13 residues. CDR1 is SGHKS, CDR2 YYEKEE, per germline (reference sequence). V shed 1 base and J shed 3 bases, with 5 bases lying between them. The CDR3 region is CASSLQGGNTIYF. The CDR3 DNA sequence: TGTGCCAGCAGCTTGCAGGGTGGAAACACCATATATTTT.

The chain links TRBV7-9 to TRBJ1-5, with TRBD1 identical over 8 bases. Germline loops: CDR1 SEHNR, CDR2 FQNEAQ (reference sequence). With V trimmed by 3 bases and J by 7 bases, 5 bases remained unmatched. CDR3 length: 14 amino acids. The CDR3: CASSFGTGFQPQHF. The CDR3 DNA reads TGTGCCAGCAGCTTCGGGACAGGATTCCAGCCCCAGCATTTT.

This clone has more than one count but fewer than ten. The J gene is TRBJ2-2, the V gene TRBV5-1; the match to TRBD1 covers 7 bases. This CDR3 is built from 15 residues. The germline V gene has CDR1 SGHRS and CDR2 YFSETQ. V was clipped by 5 bases and J by 4 bases; unmatched bases: 8. CDR3 sequence reads: CASRAGTVGTGELFF. The CDR3 nucleotides read TGCGCCAGCAGGGCCGGGACAGTAGGCACCGGGGAGCTGTTTTTT.

This chain links TRBV7-3 with TRBJ1-1; perhaps TRBD1 as D (6 bases). V lost 5 bases to trimming and J lost 0 bases, with 13 bases between them. The CDR3 totals 15 residues. Germline V lookup: CDR1 SGHTA, CDR2 FQGTGA. The CDR3 region is CASSLTGGLNTEAFF. CDR3 DNA: TGTGCCAGCAGCCTCACTGGGGGCCTGAACACTGAAGCTTTCTTT.

The genes are TRBV7-3 and TRBJ2-5; TRBD2 matches 8 bases. The DNA end is a closer match to TRBJ2-7, so the J assignment may be wrong. The CDR3 is 14 residues long. The germline CDR1 and CDR2 sequences are SGHTA and FQGTGA. CDR3 DNA sequence: TGTGCCAGCAGGCCCACGGACGGGGGGGGCGAGCAGTACTTC. Encoded protein: CASRPTDGGGEQYF.

The rearrangement uses TRBV19 and TRBJ2-7; 9 positions match TRBD1. This CDR3 spans 15 amino acids. Trimming took 4 bases from V and 6 from J; bases not matched to a gene: 10. Per germline, CDR1 LNHDA and CDR2 SQIVND (reference sequence). CDR3 loop: CASSTTGTGRLEQYF. The CDR3 coding sequence is TGTGCCAGTAGTACGACCGGGACAGGGAGGCTCGAGCAGTACTTC.

Here the CDR3 reads CASRLAGVVEQYF. For the CDR3, the DNA is TGTGCCAGCAGACTAGCGGGAGTGGTCGAGCAGTACTTC. This chain connects TRBV28 to TRBJ2-7, with 11 bases lining up with TRBD2. Germline trimming cut 6 bases from V and 6 bases from J; bases unmatched to any gene: 4. CDR1 MDHEN and CDR2 SYDVKM come from the germline V gene. This CDR3 has 13 amino acids. Supplemented by reference TRBV28 and TRBJ2-7, the full variable domain reads DVKVTQSSRYLVKRTGEKVFLECVQDMDHENMFWYRQDPGLGLRLIYFSYDVKMKEKGDIPEGYSVSREKKERFSLILESASTNQTSMYLCASRLAGVVEQYFGPGTRLTVT.

This clone was detected a few times. This chain connects TRBV6-1 to TRBJ2-7; 7 nucleotides align to TRBD2. V shed 0 bases and J 2 bases; nucleotides not matched to a gene: 7. The germline V gene has CDR1 MNHNS and CDR2 SASEGT. The CDR3 consists of 16 residues. As DNA, the CDR3 is TGTGCCAGCAGTGAAGCGGGTAGCGGGTTAACCTACGAGCAGTACTTC. Protein: CASSEAGSGLTYEQYF.

The J gene is TRBJ1-6, the V gene TRBV28; D remains ambiguous. The V end lost 3 bases, the J end lost 10 bases, and 7 bases lay between the germline ends. The CDR3 has 12 amino acids. CDR1 is MDHEN, CDR2 SYDVKM, per germline. The CDR3 coding sequence is TGTGCCAGCAGTTTTCCGAGATCACCCCTCCACTTT. Protein: CASSFPRSPLHF.

J is TRBJ2-1 and V is TRBV7-9; the D gene is possibly TRBD1 (6 bases). In germline, CDR1 is SEHNR, CDR2 FQNEAQ (reference sequence). V lost 4 bases and J lost 4, with 23 bases in between. The CDR3 sequence is 18 residues long. Here the CDR3 DNA reads TGTGCCAGCAGCTCCACCACTCCGGGACACCACCCATACAATGAGCAGTTCTTC. Translated, it gives CASSSTTPGHHPYNEQFF.

The chain carries TRBV7-9 and TRBJ2-3; D is possibly TRBD2 (5 bases). CDR1 is SEHNR and CDR2 is FQNEAQ in the germline V gene (reference sequence). The length of the CDR3 is 16 residues. V lost 5 bases and J 6 bases, leaving 21 bases between the germline ends. The CDR3 sequence is CASSTPLRVLSDTQYF. CDR3 in DNA: TGTGCCAGCAGCACACCGTTGCGGGTATTGTCGGATACGCAGTATTTT.

V usage is TRBV11-2 and J usage is TRBJ1-1; the D is unclear. The CDR3 is made up of 14 amino acids. Germline loops: CDR1 SGHAT, CDR2 FQNNGV. Trimming removed 5 bases from V and 0 bases from J, with 10 bases in between. CDR3 nucleotides: TGTGCCAGCAGCCCCCCTTTTATGAACACTGAAGCTTTCTTT. This sequence encodes CASSPPFMNTEAFF.

This chain connects TRBV28 to TRBJ2-7; maybe TRBD1 (6 bases). CDR3 length: 15 amino acids. V was shortened by 8 bases and J by 9 bases, with 26 bases between the two germline ends. From germline, CDR1 is MDHEN and CDR2 SYDVKM. CDR3 DNA sequence: TGTGCCAGCGCCAAACCGACAGGCCCCGGTAGGTCGCAGTACTTC. Amino acid sequence: CASAKPTGPGRSQYF.

The chain is built from TRBV21-1 and TRBJ1-5; TRBD1 is the table's D call and was not checked against the DNA. TRBV21-1 is recorded as a pseudogene. The CDR3 consists of 15 residues. The DNA for the CDR3 is TGTGCCAGCAGCAAAGTCGGACAGACCAATCAGCCCCAGCATTTT. It codes for CASSKVGQTNQPQHF.

Notes on this clone: One junction end does not reproduce the germline sequence, and a read error may be involved. The V call is TRBV7-7, the J call TRBJ2-3; TRBD1 matches at 10 bases. The germline V gene has CDR1 SSHAT and CDR2 FNYEAQ (reference sequence). The CDR3 has 14 residues. The CDR3 region has the DNA TGTGCTAGCAGCCCGGGACAGGGGACAGATACGCAGTATTTT. It specifies CASSPGQGTDTQYF. The complete variable domain, with remaining parts taken from reference TRBV7-7 and TRBJ2-3, reads GAGVSQSPRYKVTKRGQDVTLRCDPISSHATLYWYQQALGQGPEFLTYFNYEAQPDKSGLPSDRFSAERPEGSISTLTIQRTEQRDSAMYRCASSPGQGTDTQYFGPGTRLTVL.

V gene TRBV5-1 combines with J gene TRBJ2-7, with TRBD2 as a possible D gene (5 bases). Per germline, CDR1 SGHRS and CDR2 YFSETQ. This CDR3 is built from 14 residues. Trimming shortened V by 4 bases and J by 5 bases, and 16 bases separated the two germline ends. Here the CDR3 reads CASSDGPLRDEQYF. CDR3 nucleotides: TGCGCCAGCAGCGACGGACCTCTGAGGGACGAGCAGTACTTC. Full variable domain (outside the CDR3, taken from reference TRBV5-1 and TRBJ2-7): KAGVTQTPRYLIKTRGQQVTLSCSPISGHRSVSWYQQTPGQGLQFLFEYFSETQRNKGNFPGRFSGRQFSNSRSEMNVSTLELGDSALYLCASSDGPLRDEQYFGPGTRLTVT.

The table lists this clone with a few counts. The chain links TRBV28 to TRBJ2-4; D is ambiguous. The CDR3 has 12 amino acids. V was clipped by 3 bases and J by 7 bases, with 7 bases between them. In germline, CDR1 is MDHEN, CDR2 SYDVKM. The CDR3: CASSFVGNIQYF. As DNA, the CDR3 is TGTGCCAGCAGTTTCGTTGGCAACATTCAGTACTTC.

The rearrangement joins TRBV5-4 to TRBJ2-5; D is unresolved. Per germline, CDR1 SGHNT and CDR2 YYREEE (reference sequence). The V end lost 0 bases, the J end lost 5 bases, and 11 bases lay between the germline ends. The CDR3 totals 14 residues. The CDR3 region has the DNA TGTGCCAGCAGCTTGGTGGAGCTCATGGAGACCCAGTACTTC. Residues: CASSLVELMETQYF.

The gene calls are TRBV7-9 and TRBJ2-5; 12 nucleotides agree with TRBD1. The trim removed 0 bases at V and 4 bases at J, leaving 3 bases unmatched. Germline lookup yields CDR1 SEHNR and CDR2 FQNEAQ (reference sequence). The CDR3 is 16 residues long. CDR3 sequence reads: CASSLAGTGGIETQYF. DNA of the CDR3: TGTGCCAGCAGCTTAGCCGGGACAGGGGGCATAGAGACCCAGTACTTC.

The V call is TRBV6-5, the J call TRBJ2-3; 13 bases line up with TRBD2. The germline gives CDR1 MNHEY, CDR2 SVGAGI. There are 14 residues in the CDR3. The junction had 2 bases not matched to a gene; V was cut back by 6 bases and J by 5 bases. The CDR3 DNA reads TGTGCCAGCAGCCGGACTAGCGGGGGAGATACGCAGTATTTT. This gives the protein CASSRTSGGDTQYF.